This T cell receptor (beta chain) comes out of a study of regulatory T cells in long-lasting Graves disease. This CDR3 is 21 amino acids long. V lost 4 bases to trimming and J lost 2 bases, with 33 bases between them. Germline V gives CDR1 DFQATT, CDR2 SNEGSKA (reference sequence). Arm-PCR of CDR3 regions with iRepertoire HTBI primers generated TCR beta libraries. TCRdb re-analysed the multiplex PCR reads in MiXCR, keeping a single row per CDR3 protein. The sample comprises some 470,000 distinct CDR3 sequences, roughly 21% of which are singletons, and about 6.6% rests with the top ten. This clonotype showed up just a few times. Documented time point: persistent/refractory GD, antithyroid drugs over 5 years with positive TRAb. The authors made the TCR library using RNA they extracted from PBMCs.

This sequence originates from a female donor with Graves disease. This chain connects TRBV20-1 to TRBJ1-5; D unresolved. The sample in question was peripheral blood mononuclear cells (PBMCs), obtained when the disease was refractory, from a patient treated with antithyroid drugs. CDR3 in DNA: TGCAGTGCTAAGCGGAAAACAGAAGACCTTCCTCCCCCGGCGGGCAATCAGCCCCAGCATTTT. It is translated as CSAKRKTEDLPPPAGNQPQHF.